The entry that follows covers one TCR beta chain sequence. Method: immunoSEQ multiplex PCR; TCRdb's copy keeps in-frame clones and lacks some. The profile shows around 150,000 clones, around 84% of them singletons. This sample was included in a study of blood T cell repertoires in COVID-19. Germline-derived CDR1 and CDR2 are DFQATT and SNEGSKA (reference sequence). V dropped 3 bases and J dropped 6 bases, with 23 bases sitting between them. The CDR3 length is 16 residues. This sequence joins TRBV20-1 and TRBJ1-2; weak D call: TRBD1 (6 bases). The TCR sequence derives from a human donor with acute or convalescent COVID-19. The donor label of this sample is uncertain. Sample: peripheral blood. The CDR3 protein is CSASPRTATRSNGYTF. CDR3 sequence (DNA): TGCAGTGCTAGTCCCCGGACAGCCACCCGCTCAAATGGCTACACCTTC.